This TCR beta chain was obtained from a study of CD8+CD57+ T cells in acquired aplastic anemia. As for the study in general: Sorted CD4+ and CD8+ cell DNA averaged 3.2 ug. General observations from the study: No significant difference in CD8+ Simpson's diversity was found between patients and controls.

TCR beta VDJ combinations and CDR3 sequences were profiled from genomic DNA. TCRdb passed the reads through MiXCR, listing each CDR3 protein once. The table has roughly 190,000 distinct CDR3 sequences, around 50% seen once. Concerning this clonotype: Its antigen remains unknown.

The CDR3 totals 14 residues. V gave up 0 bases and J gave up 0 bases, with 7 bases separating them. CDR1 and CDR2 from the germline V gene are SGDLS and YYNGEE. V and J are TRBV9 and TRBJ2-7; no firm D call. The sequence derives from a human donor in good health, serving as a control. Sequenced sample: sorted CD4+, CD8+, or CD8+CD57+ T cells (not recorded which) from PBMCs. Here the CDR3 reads CASSVGMSSYEQYF. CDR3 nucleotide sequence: TGTGCCAGCAGCGTAGGAATGAGCTCCTACGAGCAGTACTTC.